Given below is one T cell receptor (beta chain) in context. No antigen is known for it. This entry comes from a study of cytomegalovirus exposure and HLA in healthy donors. About the study: Across almost 400 genotyped donors, 81% landed in the Caucasian-associated ancestry cluster.

Researchers ran the PCR with 60 Vbeta and 13 Jbeta primers. Some clones are missing from TCRdb's copy, which holds only in-frame ones; the method was immunoSEQ multiplex PCR. Of about 120,000 clones in the sample, 79% are singletons; the top ten hold approximately 4.3%. Unmatched junction bases numbered 6, after V lost 4 bases and J lost 6 bases. The CDR3 runs 15 residues. CDR1 MDHEN and CDR2 SYDVKM come from the germline V gene. Points from the study as a whole: A few V segments could not be told apart, such as TRBV6-2 and TRBV6-3, and were left out. In a later analysis, the majority of CMV-associated beta chains seemingly showed HLA restriction.

The rearrangement links TRBV28 to TRBJ2-3; TRBD2 matches 11 bases. The sequenced sample was PBMCs. The sequence came from a man aged 25 to 40 in good health and CMV-seropositive. In nucleotides, the CDR3 is TGTGCCAGCAGTTCACTAGCGGGAGACCCCGATACGCAGTATTTT. This sequence encodes CASSSLAGDPDTQYF.